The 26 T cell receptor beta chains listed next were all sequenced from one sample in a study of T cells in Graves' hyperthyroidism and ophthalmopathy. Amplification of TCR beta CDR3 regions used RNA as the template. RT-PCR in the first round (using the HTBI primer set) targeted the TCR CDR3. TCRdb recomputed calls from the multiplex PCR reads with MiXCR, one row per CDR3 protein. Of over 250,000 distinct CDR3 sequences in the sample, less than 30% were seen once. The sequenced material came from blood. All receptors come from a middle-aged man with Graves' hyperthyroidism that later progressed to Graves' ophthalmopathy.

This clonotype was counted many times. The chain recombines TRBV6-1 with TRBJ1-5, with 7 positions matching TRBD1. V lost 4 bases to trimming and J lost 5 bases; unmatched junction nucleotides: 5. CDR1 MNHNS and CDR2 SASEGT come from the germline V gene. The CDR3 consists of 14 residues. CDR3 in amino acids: CASSADRVDQPQHF. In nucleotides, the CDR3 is TGTGCCAGCAGTGCTGACAGGGTCGATCAGCCCCAGCATTTT.

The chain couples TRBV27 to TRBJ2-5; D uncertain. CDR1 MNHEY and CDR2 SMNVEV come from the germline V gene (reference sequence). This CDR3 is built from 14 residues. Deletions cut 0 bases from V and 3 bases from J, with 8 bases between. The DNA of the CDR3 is TGTGCCAGCAGTTTATCGCTGGACGAAGAGACCCAGTACTTC. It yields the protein CASSLSLDEETQYF.

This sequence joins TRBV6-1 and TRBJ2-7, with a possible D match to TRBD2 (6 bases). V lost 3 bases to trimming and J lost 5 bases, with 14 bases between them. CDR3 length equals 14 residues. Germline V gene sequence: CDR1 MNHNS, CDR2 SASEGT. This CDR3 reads CASSETPGGNEQYF. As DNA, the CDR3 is TGTGCCAGCAGTGAGACACCAGGAGGGAACGAGCAGTACTTC.

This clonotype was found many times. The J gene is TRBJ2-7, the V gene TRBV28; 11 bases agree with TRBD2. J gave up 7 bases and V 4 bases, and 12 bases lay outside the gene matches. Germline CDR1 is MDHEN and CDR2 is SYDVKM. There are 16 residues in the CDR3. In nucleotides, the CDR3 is TGTGCCAGCAGTTCCCCGGGTAGCGGGAGGGCCGTAGAGCAGTACTTC. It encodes CASSSPGSGRAVEQYF.

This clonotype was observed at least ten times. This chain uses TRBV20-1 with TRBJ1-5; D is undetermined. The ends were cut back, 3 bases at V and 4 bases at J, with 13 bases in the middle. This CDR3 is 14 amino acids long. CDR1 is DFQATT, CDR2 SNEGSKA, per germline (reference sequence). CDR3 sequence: CSASPGDTNQPQHF. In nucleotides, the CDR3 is TGCAGTGCTAGCCCGGGCGACACAAATCAGCCCCAGCATTTT.

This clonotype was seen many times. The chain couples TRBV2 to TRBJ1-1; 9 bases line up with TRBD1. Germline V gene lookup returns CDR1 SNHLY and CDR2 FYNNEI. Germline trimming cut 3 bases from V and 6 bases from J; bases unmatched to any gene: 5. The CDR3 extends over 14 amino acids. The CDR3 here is CASSDGQGTAEAFF. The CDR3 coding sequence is TGTGCCAGCAGTGATGGACAGGGGACCGCTGAAGCTTTCTTT.

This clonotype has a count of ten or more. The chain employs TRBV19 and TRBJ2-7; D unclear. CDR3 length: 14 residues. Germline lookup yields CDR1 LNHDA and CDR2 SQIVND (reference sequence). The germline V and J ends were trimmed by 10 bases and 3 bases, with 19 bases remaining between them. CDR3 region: CATSLSYANYEQYF. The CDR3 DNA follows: TGTGCCACCAGTCTGTCCTACGCGAACTACGAGCAGTACTTC.

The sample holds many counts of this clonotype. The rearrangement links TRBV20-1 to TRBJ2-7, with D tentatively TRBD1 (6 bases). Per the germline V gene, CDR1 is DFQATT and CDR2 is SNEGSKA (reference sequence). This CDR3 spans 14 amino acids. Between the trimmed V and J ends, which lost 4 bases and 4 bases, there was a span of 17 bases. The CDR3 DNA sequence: TGCAGTGCTATTGGGCTGGGGCAGGGGTACGAGCAGTACTTC. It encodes CSAIGLGQGYEQYF.

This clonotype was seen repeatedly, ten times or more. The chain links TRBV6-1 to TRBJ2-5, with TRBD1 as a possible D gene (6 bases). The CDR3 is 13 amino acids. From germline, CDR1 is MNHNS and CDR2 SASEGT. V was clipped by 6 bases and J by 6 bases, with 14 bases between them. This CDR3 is CASRQGMEKTQYF. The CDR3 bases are TGTGCCAGCAGGCAGGGGATGGAAAAGACCCAGTACTTC.

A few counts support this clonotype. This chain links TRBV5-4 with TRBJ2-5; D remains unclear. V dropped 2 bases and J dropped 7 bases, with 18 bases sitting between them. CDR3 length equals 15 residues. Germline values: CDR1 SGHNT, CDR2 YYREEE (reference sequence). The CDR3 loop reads CASSFGQDHLGTQYF. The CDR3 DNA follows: TGTGCCAGCAGCTTCGGGCAGGACCACCTCGGGACCCAGTACTTC.

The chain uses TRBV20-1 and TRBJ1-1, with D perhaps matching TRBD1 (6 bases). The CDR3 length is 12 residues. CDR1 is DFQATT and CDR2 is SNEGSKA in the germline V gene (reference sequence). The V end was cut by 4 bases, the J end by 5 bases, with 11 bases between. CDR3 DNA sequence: TGCAGTGCTAACAGGGCGGGGACTGAAGCTTTCTTT. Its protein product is CSANRAGTEAFF.

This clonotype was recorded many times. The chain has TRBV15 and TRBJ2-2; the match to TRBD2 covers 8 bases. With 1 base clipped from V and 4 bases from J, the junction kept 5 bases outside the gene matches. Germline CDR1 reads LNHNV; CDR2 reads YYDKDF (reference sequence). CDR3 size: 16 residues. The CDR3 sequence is CATSRASGGLTGELFF. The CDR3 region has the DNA TGTGCCACCAGCAGAGCCTCGGGAGGGCTCACCGGGGAGCTGTTTTTT.

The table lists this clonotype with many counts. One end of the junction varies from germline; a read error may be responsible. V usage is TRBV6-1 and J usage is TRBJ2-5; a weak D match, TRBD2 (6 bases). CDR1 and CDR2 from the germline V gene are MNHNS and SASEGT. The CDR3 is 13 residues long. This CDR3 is CASSVLSRETQCF. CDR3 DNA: TGTGCCAGCAGTGTGCTCTCACGGGAGACCCAGTGCTTC.

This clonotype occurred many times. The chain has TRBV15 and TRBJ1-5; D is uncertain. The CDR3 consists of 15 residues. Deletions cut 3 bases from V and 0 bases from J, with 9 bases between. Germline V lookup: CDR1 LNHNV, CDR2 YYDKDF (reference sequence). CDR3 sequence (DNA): TGTGCCACCAGCAGCCGGGCTTATAGCAATCAGCCCCAGCATTTT. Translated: CATSSRAYSNQPQHF.

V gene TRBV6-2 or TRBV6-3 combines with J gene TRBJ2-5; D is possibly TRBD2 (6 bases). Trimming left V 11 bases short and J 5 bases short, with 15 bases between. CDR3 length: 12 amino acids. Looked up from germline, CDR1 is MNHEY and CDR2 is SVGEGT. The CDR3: CAGHRAGETQYF. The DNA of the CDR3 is TGTGCCGGACACCGCGCGGGGGAGACCCAGTACTTC.

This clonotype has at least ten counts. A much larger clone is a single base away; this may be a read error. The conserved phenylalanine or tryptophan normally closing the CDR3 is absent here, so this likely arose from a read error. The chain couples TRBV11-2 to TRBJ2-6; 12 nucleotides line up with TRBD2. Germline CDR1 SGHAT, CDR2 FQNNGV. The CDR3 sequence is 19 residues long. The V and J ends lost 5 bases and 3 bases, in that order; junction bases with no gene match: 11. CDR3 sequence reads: CASSLRTSGIPSGANVLTS. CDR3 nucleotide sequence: TGTGCCAGCAGCCTCCGGACTAGCGGGATCCCAAGTGGGGCCAACGTCCTGACTTCC.

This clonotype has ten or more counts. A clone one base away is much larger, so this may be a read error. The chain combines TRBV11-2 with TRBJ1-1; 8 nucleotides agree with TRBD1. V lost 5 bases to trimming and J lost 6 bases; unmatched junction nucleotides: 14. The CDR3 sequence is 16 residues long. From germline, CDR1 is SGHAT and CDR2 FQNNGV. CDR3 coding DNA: TGTGCCAGCAGCCCATCGGACAGGGTGGGTGGCGCTGAAGCTTTCTTT. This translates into CASSPSDRVGGAEAFF.

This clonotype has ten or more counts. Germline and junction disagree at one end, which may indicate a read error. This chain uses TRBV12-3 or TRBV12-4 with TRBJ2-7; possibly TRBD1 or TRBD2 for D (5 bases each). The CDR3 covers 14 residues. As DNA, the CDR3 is TGTGCCGGCAGCGAGGGGCTAGGGCGCTACGAGCAGTACTTC. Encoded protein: CAGSEGLGRYEQYF.

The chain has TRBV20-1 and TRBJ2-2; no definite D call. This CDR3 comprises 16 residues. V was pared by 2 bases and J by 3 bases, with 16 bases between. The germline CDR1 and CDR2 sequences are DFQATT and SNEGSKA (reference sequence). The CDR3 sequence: CSARKHGVWDTGELFF. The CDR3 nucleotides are TGCAGTGCTAGAAAACACGGAGTTTGGGACACCGGGGAGCTGTTTTTT.

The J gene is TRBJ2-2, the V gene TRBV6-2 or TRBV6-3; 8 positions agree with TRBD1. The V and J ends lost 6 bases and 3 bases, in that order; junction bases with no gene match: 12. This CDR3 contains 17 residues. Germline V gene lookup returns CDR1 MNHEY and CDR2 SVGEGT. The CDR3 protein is CASSPVRTGRDTGELFF. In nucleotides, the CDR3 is TGTGCCAGCAGCCCCGTCCGGACAGGGAGAGACACCGGGGAGCTGTTTTTT.

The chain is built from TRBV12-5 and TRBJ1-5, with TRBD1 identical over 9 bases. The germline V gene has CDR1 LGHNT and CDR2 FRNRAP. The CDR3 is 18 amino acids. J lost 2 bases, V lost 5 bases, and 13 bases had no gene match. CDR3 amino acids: CASGLRKLGQGGNQPQHF. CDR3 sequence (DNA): TGTGCTAGTGGTCTCCGAAAGCTGGGACAGGGCGGCAATCAGCCCCAGCATTTT.

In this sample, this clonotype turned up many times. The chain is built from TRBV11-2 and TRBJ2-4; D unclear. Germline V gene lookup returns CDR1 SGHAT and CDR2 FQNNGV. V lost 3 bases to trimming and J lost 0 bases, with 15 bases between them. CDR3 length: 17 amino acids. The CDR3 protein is CASSFSLSRQAKNIQYF. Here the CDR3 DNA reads TGTGCCAGCAGCTTCTCGCTTTCCCGCCAAGCCAAAAACATTCAGTACTTC.

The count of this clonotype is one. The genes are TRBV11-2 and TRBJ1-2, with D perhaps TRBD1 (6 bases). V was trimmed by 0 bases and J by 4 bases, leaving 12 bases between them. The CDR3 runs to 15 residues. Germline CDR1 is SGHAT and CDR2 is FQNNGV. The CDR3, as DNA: TGTGCCAGCAGCTTAGACAGCGGACAGCCCTATGGCTACACCTTC. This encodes CASSLDSGQPYGYTF.

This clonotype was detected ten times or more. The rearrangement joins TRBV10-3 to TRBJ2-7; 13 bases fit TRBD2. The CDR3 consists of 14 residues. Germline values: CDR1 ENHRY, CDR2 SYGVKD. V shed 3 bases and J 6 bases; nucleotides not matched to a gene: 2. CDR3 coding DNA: TGTGCCATCAGTGACTGGACTAGCGGGAGCGAGCAGTACTTC. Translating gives CAISDWTSGSEQYF.

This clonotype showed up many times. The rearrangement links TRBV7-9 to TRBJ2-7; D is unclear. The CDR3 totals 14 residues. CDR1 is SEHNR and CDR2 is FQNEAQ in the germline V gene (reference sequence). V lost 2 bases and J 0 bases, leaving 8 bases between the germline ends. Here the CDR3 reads CASSLMVSSYEQYF. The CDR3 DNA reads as TGTGCCAGCAGCTTAATGGTCAGCTCCTACGAGCAGTACTTC.

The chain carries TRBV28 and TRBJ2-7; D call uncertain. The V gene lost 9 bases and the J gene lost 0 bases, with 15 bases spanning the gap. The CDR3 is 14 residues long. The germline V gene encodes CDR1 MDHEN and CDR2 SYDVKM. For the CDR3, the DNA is TGTGCCAGTCGAGACGGGCAACGCTCCTACGAGCAGTACTTC. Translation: CASRDGQRSYEQYF.